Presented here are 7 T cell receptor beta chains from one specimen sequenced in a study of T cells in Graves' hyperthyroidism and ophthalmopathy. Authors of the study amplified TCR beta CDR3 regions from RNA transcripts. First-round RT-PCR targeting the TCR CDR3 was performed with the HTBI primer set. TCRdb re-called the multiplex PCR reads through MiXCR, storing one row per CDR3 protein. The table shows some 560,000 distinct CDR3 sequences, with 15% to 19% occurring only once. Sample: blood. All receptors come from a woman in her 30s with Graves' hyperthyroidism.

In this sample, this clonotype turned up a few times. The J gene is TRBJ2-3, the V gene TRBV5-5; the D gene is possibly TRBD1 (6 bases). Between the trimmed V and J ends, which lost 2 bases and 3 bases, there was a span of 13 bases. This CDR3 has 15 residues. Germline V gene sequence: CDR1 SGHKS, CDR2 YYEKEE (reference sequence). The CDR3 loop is CASSFRGLLTDTQYF. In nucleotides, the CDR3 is TGTGCCAGCAGCTTCAGGGGTCTATTAACAGATACGCAGTATTTT.

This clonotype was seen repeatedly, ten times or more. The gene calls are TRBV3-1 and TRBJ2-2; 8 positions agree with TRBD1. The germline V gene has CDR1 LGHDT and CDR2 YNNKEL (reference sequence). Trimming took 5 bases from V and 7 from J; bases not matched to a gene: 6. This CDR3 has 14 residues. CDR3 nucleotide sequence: TGTGCCAGCAGCACAGGGGGTGATTACGGGGAGCTGTTTTTT. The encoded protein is CASSTGGDYGELFF.

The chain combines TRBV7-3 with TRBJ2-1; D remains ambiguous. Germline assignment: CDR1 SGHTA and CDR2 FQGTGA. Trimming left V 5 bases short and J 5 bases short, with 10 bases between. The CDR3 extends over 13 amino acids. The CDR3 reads CASSRTIDNEQFF. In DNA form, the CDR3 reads TGTGCCAGCAGCCGGACCATAGACAATGAGCAGTTCTTC.

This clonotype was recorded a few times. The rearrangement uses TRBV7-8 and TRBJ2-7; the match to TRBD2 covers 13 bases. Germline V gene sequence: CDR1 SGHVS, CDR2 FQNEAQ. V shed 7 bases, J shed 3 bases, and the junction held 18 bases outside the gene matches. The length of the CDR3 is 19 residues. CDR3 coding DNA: TGTGCCAGCAACCATTACAGAGACCCGGGACTAGCGGGAAGCTACGAGCAGTACTTC. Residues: CASNHYRDPGLAGSYEQYF. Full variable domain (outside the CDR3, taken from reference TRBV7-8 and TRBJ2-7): GAGVSQSPRYKVAKRGQDVALRCDPISGHVSLFWYQQALGQGPEFLTYFQNEAQLDKSGLPSDRFFAERPEGSVSTLKIQRTQQEDSAVYLCASNHYRDPGLAGSYEQYFGPGTRLTVT.

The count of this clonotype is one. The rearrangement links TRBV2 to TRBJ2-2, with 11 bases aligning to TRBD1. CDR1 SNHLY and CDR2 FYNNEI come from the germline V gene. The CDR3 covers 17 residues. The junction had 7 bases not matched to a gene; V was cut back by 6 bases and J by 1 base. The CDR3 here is CASRALGTGGNTGELFF. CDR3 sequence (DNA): TGTGCCAGCAGGGCCCTAGGGACAGGGGGGAACACCGGGGAGCTGTTTTTT.

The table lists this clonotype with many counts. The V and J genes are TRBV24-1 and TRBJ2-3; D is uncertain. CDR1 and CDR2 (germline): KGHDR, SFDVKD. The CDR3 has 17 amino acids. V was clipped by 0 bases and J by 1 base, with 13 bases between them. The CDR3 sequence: CATSDLLGSKGTDTQYF. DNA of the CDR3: TGTGCCACCAGTGATTTGTTGGGATCTAAAGGCACAGATACGCAGTATTTT.

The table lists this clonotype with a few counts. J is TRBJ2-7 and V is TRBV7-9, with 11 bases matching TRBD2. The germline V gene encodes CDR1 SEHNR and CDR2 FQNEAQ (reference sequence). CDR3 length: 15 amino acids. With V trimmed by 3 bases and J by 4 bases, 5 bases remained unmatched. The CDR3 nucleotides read TGTGCCAGCAGCTTTAGGACTAGCGGGCCTTACGAGCAGTACTTC. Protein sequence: CASSFRTSGPYEQYF.